The clone carrying this TCR beta chain has more than one count but fewer than ten. What it binds is not known. These data originate in a study of vaccination and CD4 T cells after COVID-19. Germline V lookup: CDR1 DFQATT, CDR2 SNEGSKA (reference sequence). The CDR3 runs 14 residues. Trimming removed 3 bases from V and 5 bases from J; junction bases left unmatched: 6. Study-wide points: Spike mono-reactivity applied to 304 of 307 vaccine-specific clones detected in convalescent patients.

Sequence data for DNA of cultured CD4+ T cells were generated by the Oncomine TCR Beta short-read assay. TCRdb processed the PCR reads anew with MiXCR; each CDR3 protein has one entry. The data hold some 10,000 distinct CDR3 sequences, with 45% observed a single time. Treatment specified: roughly 10-day PBMC culture with coronavirus spike peptide pools or control peptides (ViraFEST assay). PBMCs were cultured at two million per well with approximately 9.9 IU/ml IL-2 and 9 to 10 ug/ml peptide pools. Negative selection isolated the CD4+ T cells once the cells had been cultured for nine to ten days. The gene calls are TRBV20-1 and TRBJ1-5; the match to TRBD1 covers 8 bases. The TCR sequence derives from a human donor with COVID-19. This specimen was cultured CD4+ T cells from blood, taken after SARS-CoV-2 vaccination. The CDR3 nucleotides are TGCAGTGCTAGGGGCAGGGGGCCGGATCAGCCCCAGCATTTT. Its protein product is CSARGRGPDQPQHF.